This T cell receptor beta chain derives from a study of blood T cell repertoires in COVID-19. The sample holds a few counts of this clone. Assay: immunoSEQ multiplex PCR; the TCRdb copy retains only in-frame clones and omits some. Of more than 95,000 clones in the sample, roughly 80% were seen once. The CDR3 spans 13 residues. Per germline, CDR1 SGDLS and CDR2 YYNGEE. V was cut by 2 bases and J by 5 bases, with 8 bases left in between. The receptor's source is a man between 65 and 79 years old with acute or convalescent COVID-19. This rearrangement joins TRBV9 to TRBJ2-1; D not resolved. Sequencing was performed on peripheral blood. The CDR3 region has the DNA TGTGCCAGCAGCGTCAAAGGAGACAATGAGCAGTTCTTC. It codes for CASSVKGDNEQFF.